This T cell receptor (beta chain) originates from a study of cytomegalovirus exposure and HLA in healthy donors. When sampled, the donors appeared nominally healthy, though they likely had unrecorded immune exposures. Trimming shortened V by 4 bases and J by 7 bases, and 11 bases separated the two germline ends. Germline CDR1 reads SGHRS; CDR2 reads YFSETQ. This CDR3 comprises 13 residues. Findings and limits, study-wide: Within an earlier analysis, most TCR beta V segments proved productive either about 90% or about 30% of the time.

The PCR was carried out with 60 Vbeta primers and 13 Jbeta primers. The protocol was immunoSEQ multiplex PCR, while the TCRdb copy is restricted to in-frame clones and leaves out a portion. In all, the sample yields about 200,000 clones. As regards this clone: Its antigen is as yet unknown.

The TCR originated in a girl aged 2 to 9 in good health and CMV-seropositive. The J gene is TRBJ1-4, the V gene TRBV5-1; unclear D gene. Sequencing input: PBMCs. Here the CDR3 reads CASSPPGVEKLFF. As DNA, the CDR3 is TGCGCCAGCAGCCCGCCTGGAGTTGAAAAACTGTTTTTT.